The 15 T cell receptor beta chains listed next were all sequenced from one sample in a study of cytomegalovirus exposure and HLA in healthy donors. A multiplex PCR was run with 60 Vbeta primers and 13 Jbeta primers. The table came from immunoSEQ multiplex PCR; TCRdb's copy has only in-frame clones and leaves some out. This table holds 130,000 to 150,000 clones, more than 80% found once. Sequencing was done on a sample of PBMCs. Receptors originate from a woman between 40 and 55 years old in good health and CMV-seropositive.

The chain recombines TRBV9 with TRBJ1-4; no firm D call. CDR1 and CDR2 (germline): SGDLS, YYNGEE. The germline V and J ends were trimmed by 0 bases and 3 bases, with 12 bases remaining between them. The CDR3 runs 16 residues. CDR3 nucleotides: TGTGCCAGCAGCGTAGGTTTGGGTACAGCTAATGAAAAACTGTTTTTT. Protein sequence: CASSVGLGTANEKLFF.

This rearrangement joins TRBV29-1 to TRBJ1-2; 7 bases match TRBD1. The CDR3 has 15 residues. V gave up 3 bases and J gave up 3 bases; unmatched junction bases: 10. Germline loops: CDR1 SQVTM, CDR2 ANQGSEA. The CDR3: CSVEAGGATHYGYTF. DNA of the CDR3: TGCAGCGTTGAGGCAGGGGGAGCGACCCACTATGGCTACACCTTC.

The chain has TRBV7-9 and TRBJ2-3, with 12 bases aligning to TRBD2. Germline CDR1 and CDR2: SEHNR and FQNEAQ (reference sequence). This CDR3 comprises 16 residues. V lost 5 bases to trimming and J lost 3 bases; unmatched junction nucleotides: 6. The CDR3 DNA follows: TGTGCCAGCAGCCCGACTAGCGGGAGAGGGACAGATACGCAGTATTTT. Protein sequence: CASSPTSGRGTDTQYF.

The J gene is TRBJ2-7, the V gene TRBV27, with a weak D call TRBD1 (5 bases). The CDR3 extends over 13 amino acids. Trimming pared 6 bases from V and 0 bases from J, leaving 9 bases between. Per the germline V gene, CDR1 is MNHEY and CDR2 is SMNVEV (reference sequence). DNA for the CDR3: TGTGCCAGCAGCACAGGATTCTCCTACGAGCAGTACTTC. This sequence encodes CASSTGFSYEQYF.

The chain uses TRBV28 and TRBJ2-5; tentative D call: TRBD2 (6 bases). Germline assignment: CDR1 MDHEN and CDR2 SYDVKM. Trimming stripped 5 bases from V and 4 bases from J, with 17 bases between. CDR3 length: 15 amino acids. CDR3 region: CASSDSGPWGETQYF. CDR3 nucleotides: TGTGCCAGCAGTGATAGCGGTCCCTGGGGAGAGACCCAGTACTTC.

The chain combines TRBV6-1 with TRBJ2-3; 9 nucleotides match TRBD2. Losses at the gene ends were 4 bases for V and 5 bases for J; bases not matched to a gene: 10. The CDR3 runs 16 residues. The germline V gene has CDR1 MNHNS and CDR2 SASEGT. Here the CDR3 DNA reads TGTGCCAGCAGTGCCTCGCGGGGGGGATTTGGAGATACGCAGTATTTT. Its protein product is CASSASRGGFGDTQYF.

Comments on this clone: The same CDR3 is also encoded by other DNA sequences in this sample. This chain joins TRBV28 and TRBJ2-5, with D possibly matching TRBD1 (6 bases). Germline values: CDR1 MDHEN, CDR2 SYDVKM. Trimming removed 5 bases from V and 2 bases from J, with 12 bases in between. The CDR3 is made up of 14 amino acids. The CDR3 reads CASSQQGMQETQYF. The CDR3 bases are TGTGCCAGCAGTCAACAGGGAATGCAAGAGACCCAGTACTTC.

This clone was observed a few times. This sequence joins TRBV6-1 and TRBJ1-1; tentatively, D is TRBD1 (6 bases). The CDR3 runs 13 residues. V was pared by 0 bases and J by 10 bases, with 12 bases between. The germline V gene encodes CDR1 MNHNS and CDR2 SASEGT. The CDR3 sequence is CASSEAAGAGAFF. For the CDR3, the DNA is TGTGCCAGCAGTGAAGCTGCAGGGGCCGGAGCTTTCTTT.

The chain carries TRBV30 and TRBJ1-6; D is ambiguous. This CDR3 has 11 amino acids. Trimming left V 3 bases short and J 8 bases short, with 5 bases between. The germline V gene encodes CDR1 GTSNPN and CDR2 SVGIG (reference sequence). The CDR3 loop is CAWSGDSPLHF. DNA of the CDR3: TGTGCCTGGAGCGGTGATTCACCCCTCCACTTT. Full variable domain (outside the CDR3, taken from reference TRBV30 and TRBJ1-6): SQTIHQWPATLVQPVGSPLSLECTVEGTSNPNLYWYRQAAGRGLQLLFYSVGIGQISSEVPQNLSASRPQDRQFILSSKKLLLSDSGFYLCAWSGDSPLHFGNGTRLTVT.

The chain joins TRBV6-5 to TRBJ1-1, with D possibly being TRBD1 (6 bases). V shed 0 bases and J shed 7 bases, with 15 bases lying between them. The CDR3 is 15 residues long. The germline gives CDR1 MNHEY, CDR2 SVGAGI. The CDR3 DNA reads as TGTGCCAGCAGTTACTCAGCCTTGGACAGCGGTGAAGCTTTCTTT. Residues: CASSYSALDSGEAFF.

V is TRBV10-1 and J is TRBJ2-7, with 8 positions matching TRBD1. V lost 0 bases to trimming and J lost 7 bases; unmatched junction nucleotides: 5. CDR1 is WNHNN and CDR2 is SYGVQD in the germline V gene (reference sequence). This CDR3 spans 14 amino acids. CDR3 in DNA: TGCGCCAGCAGTGAGTCTGCTAGGGACAGGGAGCAGTACTTC. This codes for CASSESARDREQYF.

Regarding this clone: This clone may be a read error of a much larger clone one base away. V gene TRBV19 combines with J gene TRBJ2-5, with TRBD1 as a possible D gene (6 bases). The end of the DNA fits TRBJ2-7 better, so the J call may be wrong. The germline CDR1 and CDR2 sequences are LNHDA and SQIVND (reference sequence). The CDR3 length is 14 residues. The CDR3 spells CTSSIQGGSYEQYF. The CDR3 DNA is TGTACCAGTAGTATACAGGGTGGCTCCTACGAGCAGTACTTC.

The CDR3 is CASSPGAGFNEQFF. CDR3 nucleotides: TGTGCCAGCTCACCGGGAGCGGGGTTCAATGAGCAGTTCTTC. The chain carries TRBV18 and TRBJ2-1; 7 positions agree with TRBD2. The CDR3 has 14 amino acids. Looked up from germline, CDR1 is KGHSH and CDR2 is LQKENI. V dropped 3 bases and J dropped 6; count of bases not matched to a gene: 5.

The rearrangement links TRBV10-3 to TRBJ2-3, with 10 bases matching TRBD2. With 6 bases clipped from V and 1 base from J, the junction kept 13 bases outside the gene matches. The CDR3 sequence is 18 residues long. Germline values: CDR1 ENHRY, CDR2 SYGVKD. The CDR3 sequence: CAIRNSSGGGLGTDTQYF. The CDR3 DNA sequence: TGTGCCATCAGAAACTCTAGCGGGGGAGGTTTAGGCACAGATACGCAGTATTTT.

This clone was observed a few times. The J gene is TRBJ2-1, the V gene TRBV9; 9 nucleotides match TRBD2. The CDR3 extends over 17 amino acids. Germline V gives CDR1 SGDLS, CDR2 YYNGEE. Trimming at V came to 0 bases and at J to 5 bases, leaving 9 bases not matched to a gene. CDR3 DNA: TGTGCCAGCAGCGTAGGGGCGGGAGGGTACTATAACAATGAGCAGTTCTTC. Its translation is CASSVGAGGYYNNEQFF.